The 30 T cell receptor beta chains below were found in one sample sequenced in a study of monozygotic twins with inflammatory bowel disease. TCRdb reprocessed the 5' RACE reads; each CDR3 protein has one entry and no DNA is given. In total, the table holds 300,000 to 400,000 distinct CDR3 sequences. The sequenced sample consisted of blood. These receptors all stem from a human donor with ulcerative colitis or Crohn's disease, or a healthy co-twin of an affected twin (not recorded which).

V is TRBV19 and J is TRBJ2-2; TCRdb lists TRBD2, though no DNA is available to test this call. CDR1 is LNHDA, CDR2 SQIVND, per germline (reference sequence). CDR3 length: 16 amino acids. The CDR3 spells CASTSLASPHTGELFF.

This chain links TRBV15 with TRBJ1-4; TCRdb names TRBD1, which stays unverified in the absence of DNA. CDR3 length equals 15 residues. Germline CDR1 reads LNHNV; CDR2 reads YYDKDF (reference sequence). CDR3 residues: CATSREQGAFAELFF.

J is TRBJ2-7 and V is TRBV7-2. The CDR3 totals 14 residues. Germline values: CDR1 SGHTA, CDR2 FQGNSA. CDR3 loop: CASSLSRDIHEQYF.

The genes are TRBV4-2 and TRBJ2-3; TCRdb returns TRBD1, unconfirmable since there is no DNA. The length of the CDR3 is 16 residues. Germline loops: CDR1 LGHNA, CDR2 YNFKEQ. The CDR3 region is CASQKADSGETDTQYF.

V gene TRBV28 combines with J gene TRBJ1-1; TCRdb calls TRBD1, which cannot be checked without DNA. Germline CDR1 is MDHEN and CDR2 is SYDVKM. CDR3 size: 14 residues. The CDR3 reads CASSWTGVVTEAFF.

The chain recombines TRBV7-2 with TRBJ2-7; the TCRdb call, TRBD2, lacks DNA for checking. Germline V lookup: CDR1 SGHTA, CDR2 FQGNSA. The CDR3 length is 16 residues. The CDR3 is CASSRSRAGGTYEQYF.

The chain combines TRBV29-1 with TRBJ2-2; TCRdb proposes TRBD2, but this gene call is untestable without DNA. This CDR3 region has 13 residues. Germline CDR1 SQVTM, CDR2 ANQGSEA. CDR3 sequence reads: CSAMLAGTGELFF.

The CDR3 is CSVAPPLSAQAEAFF. The V and J genes are TRBV29-1 and TRBJ1-1. Germline loops: CDR1 SQVTM, CDR2 ANQGSEA. The length of the CDR3 is 15 residues.

The chain carries TRBV10-1 and TRBJ2-3; TCRdb's D call, TRBD2, is unchecked because there is no DNA. This CDR3 has 15 residues. Germline V lookup: CDR1 WNHNN, CDR2 SYGVQD (reference sequence). The CDR3 reads CASSESLAGTDTQYF.

The rearrangement links TRBV20-1 to TRBJ2-1; TCRdb indicates TRBD2, and absent DNA this call remains unverified. Germline lookup yields CDR1 DFQATT and CDR2 SNEGSKA (reference sequence). The CDR3 runs to 16 residues. CDR3 loop: CSAPTRTSGGVDEQFF.

The genes are TRBV19 and TRBJ1-4. The CDR3 extends over 13 amino acids. Germline V lookup: CDR1 LNHDA, CDR2 SQIVND (reference sequence). The CDR3 is CASSTATNEKLFF.

The chain carries TRBV3-1 and TRBJ2-7; with no DNA, the TCRdb D assignment of TRBD1 cannot be verified. Looked up from germline, CDR1 is LGHDT and CDR2 is YNNKEL (reference sequence). The CDR3 runs 13 residues. The CDR3 protein is CASSLQGLYEQYF.

The chain carries TRBV30 and TRBJ2-3; the D call from TCRdb, TRBD2, cannot be confirmed without DNA. This CDR3 has 13 residues. Germline CDR1 reads GTSNPN; CDR2 reads SVGIG (reference sequence). The CDR3: CAWNLWRGDTQYF.

The chain recombines TRBV5-1 with TRBJ2-1; no DNA is available, so the TRBD1 call from TCRdb remains unchecked. CDR1 is SGHRS and CDR2 is YFSETQ in the germline V gene. This CDR3 is 14 amino acids long. CDR3 sequence reads: CASSGALPEDEQFF.

This chain links TRBV7-8 with TRBJ2-7; as DNA is missing, the TRBD1 call by TCRdb cannot be tested. Germline V CDR1 and CDR2: SGHVS, FQNEAQ. This CDR3 region has 18 residues. CDR3 in amino acids: CASSLGTLGRATTYEQYF.

This sequence joins TRBV27 and TRBJ1-6; TCRdb designates TRBD1, a call that cannot be tested without DNA. The length of the CDR3 is 13 residues. Germline CDR1 reads MNHEY; CDR2 reads SMNVEV (reference sequence). CDR3 region: CASTRNRDSPLHF.

The J gene is TRBJ1-2, the V gene TRBV19; TCRdb's assignment of TRBD1 cannot be checked, as there is no DNA. Germline CDR1 reads LNHDA; CDR2 reads SQIVND (reference sequence). The CDR3 spans 13 residues. CDR3 protein: CASSTDRGYGYTF.

The chain uses TRBV4-1 and TRBJ1-5; TCRdb picks TRBD1, but there is no DNA to check that call. Germline V gives CDR1 MGHRA, CDR2 YSYEKL. The CDR3 sequence is 21 residues long. The CDR3 spells CASSHKVPDRPGRYSNQPQHF.

The chain employs TRBV10-3 and TRBJ1-2. CDR1 and CDR2 from the germline V gene are ENHRY and SYGVKD. The CDR3 has 13 residues. The chain's CDR3 is CAISESQNYGYTF.

The gene calls are TRBV4-1 and TRBJ2-7; checking the TCRdb D call of TRBD1 is not possible without DNA. Per the germline V gene, CDR1 is MGHRA and CDR2 is YSYEKL. CDR3 length: 16 amino acids. CDR3 loop: CASSPSPTGGWNEQYF.

The V and J genes are TRBV7-2 and TRBJ2-1; as DNA is missing, the TRBD2 call by TCRdb cannot be tested. Germline values: CDR1 SGHTA, CDR2 FQGNSA. This CDR3 is 15 amino acids long. The CDR3 protein is CASSLGPQRGGEQFF. Using reference TRBV7-2 and TRBJ2-1 for the parts outside the CDR3, the full variable domain is GAGVSQSPSNKVTEKGKDVELRCDPISGHTALYWYRQSLGQGLEFLIYFQGNSAPDKSGLPSDRFSAERTGGSVSTLTIQRTQQEDSAVYLCASSLGPQRGGEQFFGPGTRLTVL.

The J gene is TRBJ1-5, the V gene TRBV15. The CDR3 totals 13 residues. Germline V gene sequence: CDR1 LNHNV, CDR2 YYDKDF (reference sequence). CDR3 sequence: CASSRGRNQPQHF.

The rearrangement links TRBV6-1 to TRBJ1-1. There are 13 residues in the CDR3. Germline V gives CDR1 MNHNS, CDR2 SASEGT. CDR3 protein: CATRLEMNTEAFF.

The chain links TRBV4-1 to TRBJ2-2. Germline V gene sequence: CDR1 MGHRA, CDR2 YSYEKL. There are 14 residues in the CDR3. The CDR3 loop is CASSQGVSTGELFF.

This chain connects TRBV2 to TRBJ2-7. The CDR3 is 11 amino acids. Germline V gives CDR1 SNHLY, CDR2 FYNNEI. The CDR3 spells CASSDDYEQYF.

V gene TRBV4-2 combines with J gene TRBJ2-7. Germline V gene data show CDR1 as LGHNA and CDR2 as YNFKEQ. The CDR3 is made up of 15 amino acids. CDR3 residues: CASSQANRDLYEQYF.

The CDR3 spells CASSPFFTWETQYF. This rearrangement joins TRBV5-1 to TRBJ2-5. Looked up from germline, CDR1 is SGHRS and CDR2 is YFSETQ. The CDR3 loop spans 14 amino acids.

The chain is built from TRBV5-1 and TRBJ1-1. Germline V gene sequence: CDR1 SGHRS, CDR2 YFSETQ. CDR3 length: 14 residues. The CDR3 sequence: CASSSDRTRTEAFF.

This CDR3 reads CASSLGQAAGHEKLFF. V is TRBV11-2 and J is TRBJ1-4; the TCRdb call, TRBD1, lacks DNA for checking. The CDR3 is 16 residues long. Germline assignment: CDR1 SGHAT and CDR2 FQNNGV.

The genes are TRBV28 and TRBJ2-1; TCRdb selects TRBD1, and the lack of DNA leaves this call unchecked. The CDR3 totals 13 residues. Germline CDR1 MDHEN, CDR2 SYDVKM. The CDR3 region is CASRTATYNEQFF.